This T cell receptor (beta chain) was recorded in a study of T cells after yellow fever vaccination. CDR3 length: 14 amino acids. Deletions cut 7 bases from V and 4 bases from J, with 16 bases between. The germline CDR1 and CDR2 sequences are MDHEN and SYDVKM. Study-wide findings and caveats: Overall, a small share of clonotypes was seen in both CD4 and CD8 compartments. Faster peaking, at day 5 versus 15, marked a secondary response that was weaker. Booster samples showed a return of most primary-vaccination clones (roughly 95% CD4, 70% to 90% CD8).

This clonotype was detected only a few times. As yet, its antigen is unknown. The TCR cDNA carried a universal primer site and UMIs from 5'RACE template switching. From the 5' RACE reads, TCRdb called clonotypes with MiXCR, one entry per CDR3 protein. The table shows some 220,000 distinct CDR3 sequences, with about 3% occurring only once. The TCR sequence derives from a man aged 18 to 35 who received the YFV17D yellow fever vaccine. The chain couples TRBV28 to TRBJ1-2; D is ambiguous. The input for sequencing was CD4+ T cells sorted from PBMCs, taken 10 days after the yellow fever booster vaccination. As DNA, the CDR3 is TGTGCCAGCAATGCAAAAGACGGGTTCTATGGCTACACCTTC. Its translation: CASNAKDGFYGYTF.